The sequence of this TCR beta chain was determined in a study of T cells in localized non-small cell lung cancer. General study results and limits: In uninvolved adjacent lung, T cell clonality reached its highest value, exceeding tumor. A single tumor region was sequenced, leaving heterogeneity possible. Median detection of top 100 tumor clones in adjacent lung was under 75 clones. In the blood, greater T cell density corresponded to longer overall survival.

V was pared by 7 bases and J by 4 bases, with 17 bases between. The germline V gene encodes CDR1 SQVTM and CDR2 ANQGSEA. This CDR3 spans 13 amino acids. Sequenced by immunoSEQ multiplex PCR; TCRdb stores in-frame clones only, minus some. The table shows over 40,000 clones, with roughly 83% occurring only once. Points on this clone: The antigen is not known.

The sample consisted of peripheral blood mononuclear cells, taken before any cancer treatment. The genes are TRBV29-1 and TRBJ2-7; D gene unclear. This sequence originates from a man between 40 and 70 years old with stage III lung adenocarcinoma. CDR3 in amino acids: CSASRQNSYEQYF. In nucleotides, the CDR3 is TGCAGCGCCTCGAGGCAGAACTCTTACGAGCAGTACTTC.